The clone carrying this T cell receptor (beta chain) was seen ten or more times. Its antigen remains unknown. V was trimmed by 0 bases and J by 8 bases, leaving 11 bases between them. The CDR3 spans 15 residues. The V gene's germline CDR1 is SGHDN and CDR2 FVKESK. The data were obtained in a study of neurological immune-mediated disorders. The cDNA was generated by 5'RACE with 10-nucleotide random UMIs. TCRdb independently ran MiXCR on the 5' RACE reads; one entry per CDR3 protein. The table records about 65,000 distinct CDR3 sequences, approximately 3.7% of them present only once. Study-level results: The absence of any CDR3 amino acid sequence shared by expanded clones across subjects suggests that repertoires were private in all groups.

This clonotype was obtained from a man aged 50-60 years with multiple sclerosis. The material sequenced was PBMCs. The V gene is TRBV14, the J gene TRBJ1-6; D remains unclear. The CDR3 coding sequence is TGTGCCAGCAGCCAAGATGTCCGGTCGGATTCACCCCTCCACTTT. Protein sequence: CASSQDVRSDSPLHF.